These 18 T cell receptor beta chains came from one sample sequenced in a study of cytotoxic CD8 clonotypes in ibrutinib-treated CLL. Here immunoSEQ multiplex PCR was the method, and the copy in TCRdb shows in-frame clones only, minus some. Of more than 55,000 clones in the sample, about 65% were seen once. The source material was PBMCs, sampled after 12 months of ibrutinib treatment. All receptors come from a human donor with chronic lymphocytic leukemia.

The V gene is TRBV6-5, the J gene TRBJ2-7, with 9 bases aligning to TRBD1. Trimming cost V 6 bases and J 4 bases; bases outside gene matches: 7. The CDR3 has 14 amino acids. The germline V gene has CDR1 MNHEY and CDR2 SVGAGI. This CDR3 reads CASRPTGGWYEQYF. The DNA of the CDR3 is TGTGCCAGCAGACCCACAGGGGGCTGGTACGAGCAGTACTTC.

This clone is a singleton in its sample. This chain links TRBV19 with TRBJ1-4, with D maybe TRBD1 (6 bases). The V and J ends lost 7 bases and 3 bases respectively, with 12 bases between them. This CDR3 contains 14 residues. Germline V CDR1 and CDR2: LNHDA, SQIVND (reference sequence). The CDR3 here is CASNDAGANEKLFF. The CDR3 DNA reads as TGTGCCAGTAATGATGCAGGGGCTAATGAAAAACTGTTTTTT.

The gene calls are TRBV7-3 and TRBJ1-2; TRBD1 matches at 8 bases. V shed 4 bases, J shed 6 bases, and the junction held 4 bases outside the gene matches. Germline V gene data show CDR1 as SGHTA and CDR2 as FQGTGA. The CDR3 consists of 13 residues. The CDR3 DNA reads TGTGCCAGCAGCTATGGGACAGGCCATGGCTACACCTTC. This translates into CASSYGTGHGYTF.

CDR3 sequence reads: CASSRQGLTNTGELFF. The CDR3 nucleotides are TGTGCCAGCAGTCGACAGGGGCTAACGAACACCGGGGAGCTGTTTTTT. V gene TRBV2 combines with J gene TRBJ2-2, with TRBD1 identical over 8 bases. The junction had 5 bases not matched to a gene; V was cut back by 5 bases and J by 0 bases. CDR1 SNHLY and CDR2 FYNNEI come from the germline V gene. CDR3 length equals 16 residues. Full variable domain (outside the CDR3, taken from reference TRBV2 and TRBJ2-2): EPEVTQTPSHQVTQMGQEVILRCVPISNHLYFYWYRQILGQKVEFLVSFYNNEISEKSEIFDDQFSVERPDGSNFTLKIRSTKLEDSAMYFCASSRQGLTNTGELFFGEGSRLTVL.

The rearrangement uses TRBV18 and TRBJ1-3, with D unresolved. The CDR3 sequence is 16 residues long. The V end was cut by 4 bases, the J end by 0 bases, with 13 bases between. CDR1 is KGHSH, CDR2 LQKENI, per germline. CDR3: CASSHNDLISGNTIYF. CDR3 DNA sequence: TGTGCCAGCTCACACAACGACCTGATCTCTGGAAACACCATATATTTT.

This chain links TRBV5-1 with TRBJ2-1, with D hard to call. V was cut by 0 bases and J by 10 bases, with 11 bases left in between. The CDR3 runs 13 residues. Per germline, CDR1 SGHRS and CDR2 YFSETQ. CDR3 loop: CASSLERAGEQFF. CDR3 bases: TGCGCCAGCAGCTTGGAAAGGGCCGGCGAGCAGTTCTTC.

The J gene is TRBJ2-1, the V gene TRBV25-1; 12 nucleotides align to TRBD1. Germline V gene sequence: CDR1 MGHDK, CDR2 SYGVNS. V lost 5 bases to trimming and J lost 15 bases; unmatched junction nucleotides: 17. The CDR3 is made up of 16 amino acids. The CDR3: CASSKQMAGQGARRFF. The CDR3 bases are TGTGCCAGCAGTAAGCAAATGGCGGGACAGGGGGCGAGGCGGTTCTTC.

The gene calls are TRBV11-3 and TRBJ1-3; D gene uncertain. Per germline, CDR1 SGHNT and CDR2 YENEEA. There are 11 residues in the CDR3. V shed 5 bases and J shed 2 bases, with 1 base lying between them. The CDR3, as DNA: TGTGCCAGCAGCGCTGGAAACACCATATATTTT. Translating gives CASSAGNTIYF. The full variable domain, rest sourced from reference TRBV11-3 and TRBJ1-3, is EAGVVQSPRYKIIEKKQPVAFWCNPISGHNTLYWYLQNLGQGPELLIRYENEEAVDDSQLPKDRFSAERLKGVDSTLKIQPAELGDSAVYLCASSAGNTIYFGEGSWLTVV.

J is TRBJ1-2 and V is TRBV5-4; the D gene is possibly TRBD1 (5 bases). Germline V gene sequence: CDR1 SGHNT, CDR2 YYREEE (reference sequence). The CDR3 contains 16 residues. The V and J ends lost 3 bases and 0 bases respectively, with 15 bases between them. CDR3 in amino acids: CASSSVRDETNYGYTF. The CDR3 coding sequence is TGTGCCAGCAGCTCAGTCCGGGACGAAACTAACTATGGCTACACCTTC.

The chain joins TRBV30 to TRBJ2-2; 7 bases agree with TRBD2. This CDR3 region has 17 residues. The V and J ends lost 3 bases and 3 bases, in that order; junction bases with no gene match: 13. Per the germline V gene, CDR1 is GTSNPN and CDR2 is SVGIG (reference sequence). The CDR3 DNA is TGTGCCTGGAGCCTAAAGAGGCGGGAGCGTTACACCGGGGAGCTGTTTTTT. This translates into CAWSLKRRERYTGELFF.

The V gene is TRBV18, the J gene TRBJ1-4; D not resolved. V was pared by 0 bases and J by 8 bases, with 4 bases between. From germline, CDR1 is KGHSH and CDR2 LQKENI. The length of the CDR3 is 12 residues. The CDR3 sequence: CASSPPGEKLFF. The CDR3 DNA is TGTGCCAGCTCACCACCGGGAGAAAAACTGTTTTTT.

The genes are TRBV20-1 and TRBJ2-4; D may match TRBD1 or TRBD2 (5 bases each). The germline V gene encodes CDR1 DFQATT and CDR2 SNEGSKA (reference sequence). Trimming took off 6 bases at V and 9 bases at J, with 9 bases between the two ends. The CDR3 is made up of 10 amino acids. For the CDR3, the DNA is TGCAGTGCCCCTGGGACCATTCAGTACTTC. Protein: CSAPGTIQYF.

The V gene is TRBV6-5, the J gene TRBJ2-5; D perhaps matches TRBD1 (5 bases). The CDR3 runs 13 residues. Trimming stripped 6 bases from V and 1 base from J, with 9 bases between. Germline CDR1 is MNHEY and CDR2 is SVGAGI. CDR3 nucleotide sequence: TGTGCCAGCAGGACAGAGACCCAAGAGACCCAGTACTTC. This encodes CASRTETQETQYF.

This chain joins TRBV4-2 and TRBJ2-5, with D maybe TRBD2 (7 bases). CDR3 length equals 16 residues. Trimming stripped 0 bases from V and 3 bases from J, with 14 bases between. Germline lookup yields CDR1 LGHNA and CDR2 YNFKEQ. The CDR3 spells CASSQERGRGEETQYF. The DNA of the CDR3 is TGTGCCAGCAGCCAAGAAAGAGGGAGGGGGGAAGAGACCCAGTACTTC.

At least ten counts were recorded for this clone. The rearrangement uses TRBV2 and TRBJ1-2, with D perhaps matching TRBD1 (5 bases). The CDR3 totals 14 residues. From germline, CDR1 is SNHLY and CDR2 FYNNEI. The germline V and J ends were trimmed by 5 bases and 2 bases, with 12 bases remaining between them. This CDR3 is CASSREGTNYGYTF. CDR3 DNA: TGTGCCAGCAGTCGAGAGGGGACGAACTATGGCTACACCTTC.

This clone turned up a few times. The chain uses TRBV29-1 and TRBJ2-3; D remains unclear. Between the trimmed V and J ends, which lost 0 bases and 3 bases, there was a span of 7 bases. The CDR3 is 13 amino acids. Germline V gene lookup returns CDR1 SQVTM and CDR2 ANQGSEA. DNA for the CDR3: TGCAGCGTTGAAGAAGGTGCAACAGATACGCAGTATTTT. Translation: CSVEEGATDTQYF.

For the CDR3, the DNA is TGTGCCAGCAGTTATCCGGGACTAGCGGAGCAGTTCTTC. It encodes CASSYPGLAEQFF. The rearrangement uses TRBV13 and TRBJ2-1; 10 bases line up with TRBD2. The CDR3 totals 13 residues. With 6 bases clipped from V and 10 bases from J, the junction kept 6 bases outside the gene matches. Germline V gene sequence: CDR1 PRHDT, CDR2 FYEKMQ (reference sequence).

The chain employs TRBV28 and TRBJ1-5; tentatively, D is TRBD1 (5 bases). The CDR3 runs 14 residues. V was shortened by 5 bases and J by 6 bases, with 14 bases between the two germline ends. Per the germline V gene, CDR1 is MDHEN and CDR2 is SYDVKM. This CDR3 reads CASSRDLRGQPQHF. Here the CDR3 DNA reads TGTGCCAGCAGTCGGGATCTAAGGGGTCAGCCCCAGCATTTT.